This record looks at one T cell receptor (beta chain) sequence and its context. Antigen unknown. Trimming stripped 0 bases from V and 2 bases from J, with 14 bases between. In germline, CDR1 is SNHLY, CDR2 FYNNEI. This CDR3 is built from 16 residues. This specimen belongs to a study of cytomegalovirus exposure and HLA in healthy donors. The PCR ran on 60 Vbeta and 13 Jbeta primers. Produced via immunoSEQ multiplex PCR; TCRdb's table is partial and in-frame only. Found here are under 150,000 clones, 65% to 75% of them singletons; the top ten hold 4% to 5%. The study, taken as a whole, reports: 16,951 TCR beta sequences were associated with HLA alleles at 0.05 false discovery rate in a later analysis. Reports indicated that the classifier achieved high specificity and sensitivity in diagnosing cytomegalovirus status. Available immune exposure information covered CMV serostatus only. On later analysis, the bulk of CMV-associated TCR beta chains appeared to be HLA-restricted.

The J gene is TRBJ2-7, the V gene TRBV2; D might be TRBD2 (5 bases). Sequencing was performed on PBMCs. This clonotype was sampled from a woman aged 40 to 55 in good health and CMV-seropositive. The CDR3 DNA follows: TGTGCCAGCAGTGAAGCGCTGATGATGACTACCTACGAGCAGTACTTC. As protein: CASSEALMMTTYEQYF.